This T cell receptor (beta chain) comes out of a study of CD8+ T cells in alopecia areata. Looking at the study overall: Patients received oral tofacitinib, 5 to 10 mg twice daily, for moderate-to-severe alopecia areata. For treated patients, severity scores reflected the percentage of scalp area affected.

Overall study findings and caveats: Clonality in the scalp and expanded CD8+ clones ranked among the top 100 were significantly decreased by tofacitinib.

As to this clone: Its target is not known.

As to treatment: oral pan-JAK inhibitor, 5-10 mg twice daily. The researchers isolated CD4+ and CD8+ T cells from PBMCs by sorting. Per the germline V gene, CDR1 is LNHDA and CDR2 is SQIVND (reference sequence). There are 13 residues in the CDR3. V was cut by 4 bases and J by 0 bases, with 7 bases left in between. RNA was extracted and reverse transcribed into cDNA as the sequencing template. The data were produced by immunoSEQ multiplex PCR, yet TCRdb's version contains in-frame clones alone and is incomplete. The top ten hold around 0.84% of the sample, which has about 270,000 clones, 60% seen once.

The input for sequencing was CD4+ T cells sorted from blood, taken at week 52, from a patient treated with tofacitinib. The TCR originated in a human donor with alopecia areata. The chain employs TRBV19 and TRBJ2-7, with D unresolved. The CDR3 region is CASSRRGSYEQYF. The DNA for the CDR3 is TGTGCCAGTAGTAGACGTGGCTCCTACGAGCAGTACTTC. The full variable domain, its missing parts supplied by reference TRBV19 and TRBJ2-7, is DGGITQSPKYLFRKEGQNVTLSCEQNLNHDAMYWYRQDPGQGLRLIYYSQIVNDFQKGDIAEGYSVSREKKESFPLTVTSAQKNPTAFYLCASSRRGSYEQYFGPGTRLTVT.